Listed below are T cell receptor beta chains from one sample, sequenced in a study of T cells after posttransplantation cyclophosphamide. Clones were read by immunoSEQ multiplex PCR, and TCRdb kept only the in-frame ones, dropping some. The profile shows roughly 23,000 clones, around 89% of them singletons. This specimen consisted of PBMCs, obtained after an allogeneic stem cell transplant with a calcineurin inhibitor and methotrexate. The receptors were sampled from a female patient aged 50-59 years who received an allogeneic stem cell transplant from an unrelated donor, was CMV-positive, and had chronic GVHD only. T cells may partly derive from the graft donor. CDR3s include the opening cysteine and the closing phenylalanine or tryptophan. Each record gives: V gene, clone size, J gene, CDR3 protein. Clone size is stated in some rows and not others, as once, few, many or a class when expanded.

>TRBV10-3|.|TRBJ1-4
CAISESIRGRGEKLFF
>TRBV9|.|TRBJ2-2
CASSLRKRDRRSTGELFF
>TRBV18|.|TRBJ1-1
CASSPAAGGNTEAFF
>TRBV7-8|.|TRBJ2-7
CASSWGGLADSSYEQYF
>TRBV4-3|.|TRBJ2-7
CASSPQGRNHYEQYF
>TRBV25-1|.|TRBJ2-7
CASSEPGPYEQYF
>TRBV18|.|TRBJ2-5
CATTNRVQETQYF
>TRBV9|.|TRBJ2-1
CASSSIPLAGDNEQFF
>TRBV10-1|.|TRBJ2-1
CASSESRGAPNEQFF
>TRBV4-1|.|TRBJ2-5
CASSSTREKETQYF
>TRBV7-3|.|TRBJ2-2
CASSPYPQGSGELFF
>TRBV6-1|few|TRBJ2-1
CASTPTSYNEQFF
>TRBV12-1|once|TRBJ2-5
CASSFRTPPLQETQYF
>TRBV4-1|.|.
CASSQDKRRGDRGSYEQYF
>TRBV28|.|TRBJ2-7
CASSPMGLAGVGLSDEQYF
>TRBV2|few|TRBJ1-1
CASTAVSSYEAFF
>TRBV28|few|TRBJ1-1
CASSSGNTEAFF
>TRBV19|few|TRBJ2-5
CASSRLAGGAETQYF
>TRBV6-5|once|TRBJ2-1
CASSPSRGGEQFF
>TRBV28|.|TRBJ1-5
CATRQGAGNQPQHF
>TRBV5-4|.|TRBJ2-7
CASSLVRSSGNYEQYF
>TRBV19|.|TRBJ2-6
CASSAADSGANVLTF
>TRBV6-5|.|TRBJ1-1
CASTRDFRNTEAFF